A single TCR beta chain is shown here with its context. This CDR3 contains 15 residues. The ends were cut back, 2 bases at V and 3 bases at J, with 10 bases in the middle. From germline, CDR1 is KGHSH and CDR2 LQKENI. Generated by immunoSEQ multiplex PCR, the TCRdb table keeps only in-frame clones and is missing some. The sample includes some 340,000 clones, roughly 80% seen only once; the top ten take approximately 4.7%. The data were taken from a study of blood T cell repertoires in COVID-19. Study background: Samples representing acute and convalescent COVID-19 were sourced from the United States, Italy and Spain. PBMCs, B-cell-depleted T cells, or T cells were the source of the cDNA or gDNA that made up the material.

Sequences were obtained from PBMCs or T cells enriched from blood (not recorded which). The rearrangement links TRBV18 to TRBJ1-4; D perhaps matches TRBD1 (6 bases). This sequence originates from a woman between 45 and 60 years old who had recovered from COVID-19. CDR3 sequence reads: CASSPGGRSNEKLFF. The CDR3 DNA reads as TGTGCCAGCTCACCAGGGGGCAGGTCTAATGAAAAACTGTTTTTT.